The sequence of this T cell receptor beta chain was determined in a study of T cell repertoires in cytomegalovirus infection. Study-level information: Recently identified HLA-C-restricted CMV epitopes were among the peptides used. In public TCR beta signatures, there were indications of both CMV infection and matching HLA type.

This clonotype showed up many times. Its antigen is undetermined. The trim removed 1 base at V and 9 bases at J, leaving 14 bases unmatched. The CDR3 is 16 amino acids. Germline V gives CDR1 SGHVS, CDR2 FQNEAQ. In TCRdb, the reads were re-called with MiXCR into one record per CDR3 protein. The repertoire has about half a million distinct CDR3 sequences, roughly a third of them found once; the top ten carry under 20%. Findings and limits, study-wide: Summed frequency of public TCR beta families distinguished CMV carriers with the relevant HLA. Clonotype analysis showed dominance of the ex vivo response by HLA-C-restricted CMV-specific TCR beta clonotypes.

This chain links TRBV7-8 with TRBJ2-5; 7 nucleotides match TRBD1. The sequencing here drew on cultured PBMCs, taken from culture after CMV antigen stimulation. The origin of this receptor is a human donor in good health (CMV status not recorded). Some clones in this sample may be carry-over from other donors' samples. CDR3: CASSLVRVSDREPQYF. The CDR3 nucleotides read TGTGCCAGCAGCTTAGTTAGGGTTTCCGACAGGGAGCCCCAGTACTTC.